This TCR beta chain comes out of a study of siplizumab effects on memory and regulatory T cells. The assay was immunoSEQ multiplex PCR, and TCRdb's table has in-frame clones only and misses some. This table holds about 120,000 clones, 80% to 95% found once. V shed 3 bases and J 0 bases; nucleotides not matched to a gene: 2. The germline CDR1 and CDR2 sequences are MNHEY and SMNVEV (reference sequence). This CDR3 spans 15 amino acids. The sequenced sample was non-Treg CD4+ T cells sorted from blood. This chain joins TRBV27 and TRBJ1-1, with 9 bases matching TRBD1. The clonotype was recovered from a human donor in good health. Here the CDR3 reads CASSLGTGLNTEAFF. As DNA, the CDR3 is TGTGCCAGCAGTTTGGGGACAGGGCTGAACACTGAAGCTTTCTTT.